Below are 3 T cell receptor beta chains sequenced from a single sample in a study of cytotoxic CD8 clonotypes in ibrutinib-treated CLL. Using immunoSEQ multiplex PCR, the repertoire was profiled, and TCRdb retains in-frame clones only, with some absent. The table has around 300,000 clones, roughly 79% seen once; the top ten hold 6.5% to 8%. This sample comprised PBMCs, obtained before ibrutinib treatment. The receptors were sampled from a human donor with chronic lymphocytic leukemia.

The chain carries TRBV28 and TRBJ2-7; unclear D gene. In germline, CDR1 is MDHEN, CDR2 SYDVKM. The V gene lost 4 bases and the J gene lost 2 bases, with 15 bases spanning the gap. This CDR3 region has 15 residues. CDR3 residues: CASSSLGELPYEQYF. DNA of the CDR3: TGTGCCAGCAGTTCCCTTGGGGAATTGCCCTACGAGCAGTACTTC.

The gene calls are TRBV27 and TRBJ2-6, with 7 nucleotides matching TRBD2. The CDR3 runs to 20 residues. Trimming took 3 bases from V and 0 from J; bases not matched to a gene: 14. Germline loops: CDR1 MNHEY, CDR2 SMNVEV (reference sequence). CDR3 in DNA: TGTGCCAGCAGTTTCCCCCGGTTTGCGGGAGAGGGCTCTGGGGCCAACGTCCTGACTTTC. Its protein is CASSFPRFAGEGSGANVLTF.

The chain employs TRBV9 and TRBJ2-6; TRBD1 might be the D (5 bases). CDR3 length equals 19 residues. Germline V gives CDR1 SGDLS, CDR2 YYNGEE. V dropped 0 bases and J dropped 0 bases, with 16 bases sitting between them. The CDR3 spells CASSVAGHTVSSGANVLTF. CDR3 bases: TGTGCCAGCAGCGTAGCTGGACATACCGTAAGCTCTGGGGCCAACGTCCTGACTTTC. Filled out from reference TRBV9 and TRBJ2-6, the complete variable domain reads DSGVTQTPKHLITATGQRVTLRCSPRSGDLSVYWYQQSLDQGLQFLIQYYNGEERAKGNILERFSAQQFPDLHSELNLSSLELGDSALYFCASSVAGHTVSSGANVLTFGAGSRLTVL.